A selection of T cell receptor beta chains follows, all from one sample in a study. TCRdb reanalysed the 5' RACE reads using MiXCR and keeps one entry per CDR3 protein. This sample has roughly 45,000 distinct CDR3 sequences, with 22% found just once. The sample taken for sequencing was Tregs sorted from a lymph node. These receptors originate from a female donor with breast cancer. CDR3s include the opening cysteine and the closing phenylalanine or tryptophan. Fields, in order: V gene, J gene, clone size, D gene, CDR3 DNA, CDR3 protein. The D gene is left open where the match is weak. A row's size may be missing; if present it is once, few, many or a size class.

v_gene: TRBV28
j_gene: TRBJ2-7
abundance: once
d_gene: TRBD2
CDR3nt: TGTGCCAGCAGTCCAGCGGGAGAGAAGGAGCAGTACTTC
CDR3aa: CASSPAGEKEQYF

v_gene: TRBV28
j_gene: TRBJ2-7
abundance: few
d_gene: -
CDR3nt: TGTGCCAGCAAGGGCAGGGGCTACAAGCAGTACTTC
CDR3aa: CASKGRGYKQYF

v_gene: TRBV6-6
j_gene: TRBJ2-1
abundance: few
d_gene: TRBD2
CDR3nt: TGTGCCAGCAGTACCCCGGGACTAGCGGGAGATCGGGAGCAGTTCTTC
CDR3aa: CASSTPGLAGDREQFF

v_gene: TRBV6-5
j_gene: TRBJ2-7
abundance: -
d_gene: -
CDR3nt: TGTGCCACGGGAGGACAGGGCAAAACCTACGAGCAGTACTTC
CDR3aa: CATGGQGKTYEQYF

v_gene: TRBV6-5
j_gene: TRBJ2-5
abundance: many
d_gene: TRBD2
CDR3nt: TGTGCCAGCCGGGCTAGCGGGAGCTGGGAGACCCAGTACTTC
CDR3aa: CASRASGSWETQYF

v_gene: TRBV4-1
j_gene: TRBJ2-3
abundance: -
d_gene: -
CDR3nt: TGCGCCAGCAGCCAGTTTGGGGTTGGGGTTGGAGATACGCGGCATTTT
CDR3aa: CASSQFGVGVGDTRHF

v_gene: TRBV12-3/TRBV12-4
j_gene: TRBJ2-4
abundance: -
d_gene: -
CDR3nt: TGTGCCAGCAGCCATACTAGGTATCTAGCCAAAAACATTCAGTACTTC
CDR3aa: CASSHTRYLAKNIQYF

v_gene: TRBV15
j_gene: TRBJ2-7
abundance: -
d_gene: -
CDR3nt: TGTGCCACCAGCAGAGATCGGGACGTAGACGAGCAGTACTTC
CDR3aa: CATSRDRDVDEQYF

v_gene: TRBV5-1
j_gene: TRBJ2-1
abundance: few
d_gene: TRBD2
CDR3nt: TGCGCCAGCCGGCCGGGACTAGCGGCCTACAATGAGCAGTTCTTC
CDR3aa: CASRPGLAAYNEQFF

v_gene: TRBV6-2/TRBV6-3
j_gene: TRBJ2-3
abundance: many
d_gene: -
CDR3nt: TGTGCCAGCAGTTACTCGATTAGGAGGGCGAATACGCAGTATTTT
CDR3aa: CASSYSIRRANTQYF

v_gene: TRBV27
j_gene: TRBJ1-2
abundance: few
d_gene: -
CDR3nt: TGTGCCAGCAGTTTATCCGGGTTTGGAAACTATGGCTACACCTTC
CDR3aa: CASSLSGFGNYGYTF

v_gene: TRBV12-3/TRBV12-4
j_gene: TRBJ2-3
abundance: many
d_gene: -
CDR3nt: TGTGCCAGCTGCGAAGAAACAAACACAGATACGCAGTATTTT
CDR3aa: CASCEETNTDTQYF

v_gene: TRBV18
j_gene: TRBJ2-4
abundance: few
d_gene: -
CDR3nt: TGTGCCAGCTCACCCCCAACGGGGCGGCTAGCCAAAAACATTCAGTACTTC
CDR3aa: CASSPPTGRLAKNIQYF

v_gene: TRBV28
j_gene: TRBJ1-3
abundance: many
d_gene: -
CDR3nt: TGTGCCAGCGGTGTTACCTCGAGCACCATATATTTT
CDR3aa: CASGVTSSTIYF

v_gene: TRBV20-1
j_gene: TRBJ1-4
abundance: few
d_gene: TRBD1
CDR3nt: TGCAGTGCCCCCGGACAGGGTTTAGAAAAACTGTTTTTT
CDR3aa: CSAPGQGLEKLFF

v_gene: TRBV15
j_gene: TRBJ2-7
abundance: many
d_gene: -
CDR3nt: TGTGCCACCAGCAGAGTGAAGGGTCCCTACGAGCAGTACTTC
CDR3aa: CATSRVKGPYEQYF

v_gene: TRBV9
j_gene: TRBJ2-2
abundance: -
d_gene: TRBD2
CDR3nt: TGTGCCAGCAGCTTCGGACTAGCGGGAGGCTACCCCGGGGAGCTGTTTTTT
CDR3aa: CASSFGLAGGYPGELFF

v_gene: TRBV20-1
j_gene: TRBJ2-3
abundance: -
d_gene: TRBD1
CDR3nt: TGCAGTGCTAGAAGTTCCAGGGGGTCGGTCACAGATACGCAGTATTTT
CDR3aa: CSARSSRGSVTDTQYF